This T cell receptor beta chain was sequenced during a study of long-term antiretroviral therapy in people with HIV (dated by TCRdb to between 2021 and 2023). Some background on the complete study: The earliest samples were collected approximately a decade before the 2015 WHO recommendation for immediate ART, a period when ART was typically delayed until CD4 counts fell. A retrospective serial study tested whether changes in peripheral blood TRB repertoire composition and diversity were associated with ART initiation and durable HIV suppression. The cohort contributed about 200 cryopreserved PBMC samples from about 31 adults with confirmed HIV infection, collected serially over a mean of 6 years (range 1-12). Eleven of the 30 participants with HIV were female. Test extractions of a monoclonal T-cell line alongside fewer than 40 polyclonal samples showed no cross-contamination during QIAcube processing. Study-wide findings and limitations: Unsorted PBMC were profiled instead of sorted CD4+ and CD8+ T cells because pre-ART samples had limited cell numbers. Samples dated from 2004 to 2017, and the ART regimens used may be less effective than current ones. Narrower CDR3 length ranges were observed in HIV repertoires than in controls, and an antigen-experienced repertoire with only a slight naive shift after ART was suggested by the network structure. Starting ART was linked to a significant rise in TRB diversity, yet even after long-term ART the diversity remained significantly lower than in transplant donor controls. Limited PBMC availability meant only the TCR beta chain was sequenced, without alpha chain pairing. Inferences about post-ART repertoire changes were limited because no data were available on ART adherence, viral resistance or therapy changes. Expanded TRB clones identified before ART initiation dominated the repertoire at all time points, although this dominance fluctuated and declined in many PLHIV after ART.

V gives up 0 bases and J gives up 6 bases, and the segment between their germline ends measures 6 bases. Via the germline V gene, CDR1 is SQVTM and CDR2 ANQGSEA. The CDR3 covers 11 residues, taking in both the cysteine and the phenylalanine. Solely the CDR3 DNA is kept, with 33 bases framed from the first base. About this clone itself: This clone's antigen is unknown. No base-level quality is on record; no much larger clone is a single base apart.

The immunoSEQ hsTCRB v3.0 assay was used at survey level resolution to sequence the TRB variable region. A depth of roughly 40,000-55,000 T-cell genomes per sample was targeted for TRB sequencing. Pooled TRB libraries were sequenced on an Illumina MiSeq with a v3 150-cycle kit. The authors' pipeline ran thus. Repertoire analysis was performed in R inside a reproducible Nextflow workflow that covered QC, data transformation and analysis. LymphoSeq2, an R package for AIRR-Seq data exploration, was used to implement custom analyses. A handful of samples that produced fewer than 5000 total TRB sequences were removed, so under 200 HIV repertoires were analyzed. Among the 180 to 200 HIV repertoires that were kept, roughly 58 were collected before ART initiation and roughly 130 were collected after ART initiation. Each repertoire was downsampled to 5000 TRB nucleotide sequences, and summary statistics were averaged across 100 downsampling iterations. Only TRB sequences with CDR3 regions of at least seven amino acids were retained for analysis. Diversity was measured with a Shannon entropy-derived clonality score and the Gini coefficient. In repertoire networks, the top 5000 CDR3 amino acid sequences were linked whenever an edit distance of one separated two sequences. GLIPH2 predicted antigen specificity groups and MHC restriction for TRB CDR3 amino acid sequences. To flag known associations with CMV, EBV, HIV or tissue antigens, CDR3 amino acid sequences were compared against VDJdb and McPAS-TCR. Pre-ART, post-ART and control groups were compared with Wilcoxon signed-rank tests and Holm-Bonferroni correction. TCRdb took this table from immuneACCESS and kept in-frame rearrangements with V and J called. Such tables lack part of the clones; where checked against another copy, unresolved V genes explain under half of the gap, and the rest is unexplained. V and J calls and clone size follow that table, whereas D and trimming were derived from the DNA. The sample table shows tens of thousands of clones, and about four fifths are seen once. The ten largest make up 6% to 8.5% of the sample.

Inclusion was restricted to participants for whom at least one PBMC sample before ART initiation and at least two post-ART samples were available. Every participant with HIV received treatment in the United States of America. Before DNA extraction, cryopreserved samples containing about 0.9-11 million PBMC were thawed and washed. At the time of the earliest PBMC sample, participants with HIV were aged between about 20 and 60 years. Each participant contributed PBMC samples from 1-4 timepoints before ART initiation and 2-8 timepoints after ART initiation, with a median of 7 samples. For every participant, serial HIV viral load, CD4+ T-cell count, ART history and demographic data were obtained. Genomic DNA was extracted from unsorted PBMC with a Qiagen kit on a QIAcube, processed in batches of 12 samples.

The rearranged segments are TRBV29-1 and TRBJ2-7, with no confidently assigned D gene. The receptor was isolated from a man in his thirties or forties with HIV. The source was unsorted PBMCs, collected 1.5 years after starting antiretroviral therapy. The nucleotide sequence is TGCAGCGTTGAAGAGGGTGGCGAGCAGTACTTC. Protein translation: CSVEEGGEQYF.